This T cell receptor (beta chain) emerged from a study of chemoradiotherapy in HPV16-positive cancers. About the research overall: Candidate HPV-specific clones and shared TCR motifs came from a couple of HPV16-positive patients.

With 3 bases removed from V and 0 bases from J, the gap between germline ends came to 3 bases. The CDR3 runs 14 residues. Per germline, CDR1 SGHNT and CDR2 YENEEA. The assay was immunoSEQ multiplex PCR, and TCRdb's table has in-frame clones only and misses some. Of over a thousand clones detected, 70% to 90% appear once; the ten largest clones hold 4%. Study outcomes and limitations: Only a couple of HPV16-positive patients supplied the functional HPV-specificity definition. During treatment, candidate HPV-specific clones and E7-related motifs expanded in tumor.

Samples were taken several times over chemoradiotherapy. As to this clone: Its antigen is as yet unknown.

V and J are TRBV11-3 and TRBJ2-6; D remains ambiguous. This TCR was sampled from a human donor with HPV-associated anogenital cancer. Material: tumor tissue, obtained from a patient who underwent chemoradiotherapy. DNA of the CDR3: TGTGCCAGCAGCTTGCGCTCTGGGGCCAACGTCCTGACTTTC. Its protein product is CASSLRSGANVLTF.